This TCR beta chain was documented in a study of blood T cell repertoires in COVID-19. Study details: Sites in the United States, Italy and Spain provided acute and convalescent COVID-19 samples. PBMCs, B-cell-depleted T cells, or T cells provided the cDNA or gDNA that made up the material.

This clone has only a few counts. CDR3 length: 17 amino acids. The germline gives CDR1 SGHAT, CDR2 FQNNGV. With 5 bases clipped from V and 5 bases from J, the junction kept 10 bases outside the gene matches. Original processing methods: Scientists estimated how many nucleated cells there were by amplifying reference gene primers. The repertoire was sequenced with immunoSEQ multiplex PCR; TCRdb's copy has only in-frame clones and lacks some. From that table come the V and J calls and clone size; the DNA was used to work out D and trimming. This table has approximately 76,000 clones, 65% to 85% appearing once.

The rearrangement uses TRBV11-2 and TRBJ2-5, with 14 positions matching TRBD2. The sequence was obtained from an elderly man with active or convalescent COVID-19. Sequenced input: peripheral blood. CDR3 loop: CASSPLRLAGGLETQYF. The DNA for the CDR3 is TGTGCCAGCAGCCCGCTCAGACTAGCGGGGGGGCTGGAGACCCAGTACTTC.